A single sample gave rise to the 18 T cell receptor delta chains below, sequenced in a study of gamma-delta T cells after stem cell transplantation. TCRdb reprocessed the RT-PCR reads through CATT. Of over a thousand delta-chain clones listed, 5.5% to 7% were seen once; the top ten hold more than 40%. The sample was gamma-delta T cells. These receptors all come from a human donor. It is not recorded whose cells these are; they may come from a transplant donor.

Points on this clone: TCRdb lists the protein of a much larger clone for this DNA, which differs at residue 15, so this is likely a read error; the protein given here is translated from the DNA itself. The rearrangement joins TRDV2 to TRDJ1, with 11 bases identical to TRDD3. The CDR3 is 18 residues long. Germline CDR1 GEAIGNYY, CDR2 EKD. The CDR3: CACDTGNWGIIPTDELIF. The CDR3 nucleotides read TGTGCCTGTGACACCGGAAACTGGGGGATAATTCCCACCGATGAACTCATCTTT.

On this clone itself: With only one base between it and a far larger clone, this is likely a read error. The V gene is TRDV2, the J gene TRDJ1; 10 bases are a match to TRDD3. The germline V gene has CDR1 GEAIGNYY and CDR2 EKD. This CDR3 is 23 amino acids long. The trim removed 5 bases at V and 0 bases at J, leaving 29 bases unmatched. CDR3 in amino acids: CACAPLISSLPSLGDVDTDKLIF. In DNA, the CDR3 is TGTGCCTGTGCCCCACTAATCTCTTCACTCCCGTCACTGGGGGATGTAGACACCGATAAACTCATCTTT.

This clone counts as medium-sized. A much larger clone differs from this one at a single base, so this may be a read error. Distinct nucleotide sequences in the sample also encode this CDR3. The rearrangement uses TRDV2 and TRDJ1, with 12 bases identical to TRDD3. The CDR3 totals 18 residues. CDR1 and CDR2 (germline): GEAIGNYY, EKD. This CDR3 reads CACDTLLGDTPYTDKLIF. CDR3 DNA sequence: TGTGCCTGCGACACCTTACTGGGGGATACTCCGTACACCGATAAACTCATCTTT.

About this clone itself: It is likely a read error: a sequence one base away is far more abundant. Distinct nucleotide sequences in the sample also encode this CDR3. The V gene is TRDV2, the J gene TRDJ1, with TRDD3 identical over 10 bases. J lost 0 bases, V lost 5 bases, and 29 bases had no gene match. The germline V gene has CDR1 GEAIGNYY and CDR2 EKD. The CDR3 is 23 residues long. Here the CDR3 DNA reads TGTGCCTGTGTCCCACTAATCTCTTCACTCCCATCACTGGGGGATGTAGACACCGATAAACTCATCTTT. This translates into CACVPLISSLPSLGDVDTDKLIF.

This clone occurred a few times. CDR3 sequence: CACDTLAPGGYGTDKLIF. The DNA of the CDR3 is TGTGCCTGTGACACCCTAGCCCCTGGGGGATACGGGACCGATAAACTCATCTTT. V and J are TRDV2 and TRDJ1; TRDD3 matches 12 bases. CDR3 length: 18 residues. Germline CDR1 GEAIGNYY, CDR2 EKD. With 0 bases clipped from V and 2 bases from J, the junction kept 9 bases outside the gene matches.

This clone was seen more than once but under ten times. TCRdb has a much larger clone's protein, which differs at residue 7 from the translation of this DNA, likely because of a read error; what is shown is the protein translated from the DNA. V is TRDV2 and J is TRDJ3; D may be TRDD3 (6 bases). The CDR3 contains 21 residues. Per germline, CDR1 GEAIGNYY and CDR2 EKD. The V gene lost 0 bases and the J gene lost 0 bases, with 20 bases spanning the gap. This CDR3 is CACDTVVGGYSSSWDTRQMFF. Written as DNA, the CDR3 is TGTGCCTGTGACACCGTGGTTGGGGGGTATTCGAGCTCCTGGGACACCCGACAGATGTTTTTC.

Points on this clone: This likely stems from a read error, as it lies one base from a far larger clone. The genes are TRDV1 and TRDJ1; 12 positions agree with TRDD3. Per germline, CDR1 TSWWSYY and CDR2 QGS. CDR3 size: 24 residues. Germline trimming cut 1 base from V and 2 bases from J; bases unmatched to any gene: 26. CDR3 DNA sequence: TGTGCTCTTGGGGAACCTTCCTGCGGTCAGGGTCTGGGGGATACGTTCCCCCTGACCGATAAACTCATCTTT. Translated: CALGEPSCGQGLGDTFPLTDKLIF.

By share of the sample, this clone is medium-sized (0.01 to 0.1%). A read error likely explains this, since a far larger clone differs by one base. Other DNA sequences in the sample encode the same CDR3. The genes are TRDV2 and TRDJ1; TRDD3 matches 7 bases. The CDR3 length is 15 residues. Per germline, CDR1 GEAIGNYY and CDR2 EKD. CDR3 nucleotides: TGTGCCTGTGACACCGTGGGGGACTACACCGATAAGCTCATCTTT. This codes for CACDTVGDYTDKLIF.

A few counts support this clone. TCRdb's protein, taken from a much larger clone, differs from this DNA's translation at residue 3, likely owing to a read error; the protein displayed comes from the DNA. The chain uses TRDV1 and TRDJ1; D perhaps matches TRDD3 (5 bases). This CDR3 contains 18 residues. CDR1 is TSWWSYY and CDR2 is QGS in the germline V gene. CDR3 in amino acids: CAFGDSTKGGEYTDKLIF. The CDR3 bases are TGTGCTTTTGGGGACAGTACCAAGGGCGGGGAGTACACCGATAAACTCATCTTT.

By its share, this clone is medium-sized. A far larger clone lies a single base away; this is likely a read error. CDR3 loop: CACGTVEDQTDDKLIF. In nucleotides, the CDR3 is TGTGCCTGTGGCACCGTTGAAGATCAAACGGACGATAAACTCATCTTT. The chain has TRDV2 and TRDJ1; D remains unclear. This CDR3 is built from 16 residues. CDR1 and CDR2 (germline): GEAIGNYY, EKD.

The genes are TRDV2 and TRDJ1, with 11 bases that match TRDD3. The CDR3 has 15 amino acids. V dropped 1 base and J dropped 4; count of bases not matched to a gene: 4. Germline V gene lookup returns CDR1 GEAIGNYY and CDR2 EKD. This chain's CDR3 is CACDTLGDTVDKLIF. The CDR3, as DNA: TGTGCCTGTGACACGCTGGGGGATACCGTCGATAAACTCATCTTT.

This clone was detected only a few times. A single base is all that separates this from a far larger clone, so a read error is likely. The same CDR3 also results from other DNA sequences found in this sample. The chain uses TRDV2 and TRDJ1, with 8 bases matching TRDD3. Germline V CDR1 and CDR2: GEAIGNYY, EKD. The CDR3 has 17 amino acids. V lost 3 bases to trimming and J lost 0 bases; unmatched junction nucleotides: 11. The CDR3 region is CACDLLGERGNTDKLIF. The CDR3 region has the DNA TGTGCCTGTGACCTGCTGGGGGAGAGGGGGAACACCGATAAACTCATCTTT.

Concerning this clone: The TCRdb protein comes from a much larger clone and disagrees with this DNA's translation at residue 12, likely due to a read error; the protein given here is derived from the DNA. J is TRDJ1 and V is TRDV2, with 9 bases matching TRDD2. The CDR3 length is 21 residues. V shed 3 bases, J shed 0 bases, and the junction held 22 bases outside the gene matches. The V gene's germline CDR1 is GEAIGNYY and CDR2 EKD. The CDR3 DNA follows: TGTGCCTGTGACCTCCTTCCTACCGAGGCTACTGAGGGACAATACACCGATAAACTCATCTTT. Amino acids: CACDLLPTEATEGQYTDKLIF.

In the case of this clone: Translating this DNA gives a protein that differs at residue 5 from the TCRdb one, which belongs to a much larger clone; a read error is likely, and the protein shown is this translation. The CDR3 nucleotides are TGTGCCTGTGAGGGACTGGGGGCTGTCGCCACCGATAAACTCATCTTT. This translates into CACEGLGAVATDKLIF. The rearrangement uses TRDV2 and TRDJ1; 8 nucleotides match TRDD3. The germline gives CDR1 GEAIGNYY, CDR2 EKD. This CDR3 spans 16 amino acids. With 4 bases clipped from V and 1 base from J, the junction kept 10 bases outside the gene matches.

This clone was detected a few times. TCRdb's entry gives the protein of a much larger clone, which mismatches this DNA's translation at residue 6, likely from a read error; the protein reported here is translated from the DNA. This chain connects TRDV2 to TRDJ1; 10 bases are a match to TRDD3. The CDR3 is 16 residues long. Trimming removed 0 bases from V and 4 bases from J; junction bases left unmatched: 7. Germline CDR1 and CDR2: GEAIGNYY and EKD. As DNA, the CDR3 is TGTGCCTGTGACACCGTGGGGGATACCATGAGCGATAAACTCATCTTT. Translating it yields CACDTVGDTMSDKLIF.

On this clone itself: With a far larger clone one base away, a read error is the likely cause. The sample carries other DNA sequences with the same CDR3. This chain connects TRDV2 to TRDJ1; 9 bases line up with TRDD3. From germline, CDR1 is GEAIGNYY and CDR2 EKD. The CDR3 loop spans 17 amino acids. CDR3 sequence reads: CACDILGDPIKSDKLIF. The CDR3 nucleotides read TGTGCCTGTGACATACTGGGGGACCCTATCAAGTCCGATAAACTTATCTTT.

With regard to this clone: The protein given by TCRdb reflects a much larger clone and differs at residue 12 from this DNA's translation, likely from a read error; the protein shown is the DNA's translation. The chain employs TRDV1 and TRDJ1; perhaps TRDD2 as D (6 bases). CDR3 length equals 16 residues. CDR1 and CDR2 (germline): TSWWSYY, QGS. The CDR3 loop reads CALEPSRRVYTYKLIF. The CDR3 nucleotides read TGTGCTCTTGAGCCTTCCCGCCGCGTTTACACCTATAAACTCATCTTT.

CDR3 sequence: CACDTLSSLPLGAHTDKLIF. Here the CDR3 DNA reads TGTGCCTGTGACACCCTTTCCTCCCTTCCCCTGGGGGCCCACACCGATAAACTCATCTTT. The chain couples TRDV2 to TRDJ1, with D possibly being TRDD3 (7 bases). The germline V and J ends were trimmed by 0 bases and 0 bases, with 25 bases remaining between them. The CDR3 totals 20 residues. CDR1 and CDR2 from the germline V gene are GEAIGNYY and EKD.